These T cell receptor beta chains were read from a single sample in a study of identical twins. Each CDR3 protein is one row after TCRdb ran MiXCR on the 5' RACE reads. Counted here are 450,000 or so distinct CDR3 sequences, 14% occurring once; the ten biggest clones make up over 0.5%. These data also formed part of another study, on yellow fever vaccine responses in identical twins.

Sequencing was carried out using CD4+ T cells sorted from blood. The receptors originated from a woman aged 18-29 years in good health. Each CDR3 is given with its conserved first and last residue. A D gene is named only where the DNA matches it firmly. The listing skips clone size in some rows; elsewhere it reads once, few, many or a size class.

>few|NA|TRBV11-2|TRBJ2-5
TGTGCCAGCAGCTTAACACTGAGTTCCCTAGAGACCCAGTACTTC
CASSLTLSSLETQYF
>few|NA|TRBV4-1|TRBJ1-5
TGCGCCAGCAGCCTGACACCGAGCAATCAGCCCCAGCATTTT
CASSLTPSNQPQHF
>NA|TRBD1|TRBV5-4|TRBJ1-6
TGTGCCAGCAGCTCGGACAGGGGCTCCTATAATTCACCCCTCCACTTT
CASSSDRGSYNSPLHF
>NA|NA|TRBV10-3|TRBJ2-3
TGTGCCATCAGTGAACGGGGTGCGGACACAGATACGCAGTATTTT
CAISERGADTDTQYF
>few|NA|TRBV19|TRBJ2-2
TGTGCCAGTAGTATAGATAATGAGGGGGCAGCGGGGGATTCGAGCACCGGGGAGCTGTTTTTT
CASSIDNEGAAGDSSTGELFF
>NA|TRBD1|TRBV29-1|TRBJ2-7
TGCAGCGTGCCGGGACAGGGGGCCTACGAGCAGTACTTC
CSVPGQGAYEQYF
>NA|NA|TRBV28|TRBJ1-5
TGTGTTACGGGGGGCGCGAGTCAGCCCCAGCATTTT
CVTGGASQPQHF
>few|NA|TRBV6-2/TRBV6-3|TRBJ2-2
TGTGCCAGCAGATCAGGGGCCAACACCGGGGAGCTGTTTTTT
CASRSGANTGELFF
>NA|TRBD2|TRBV20-1|TRBJ2-7
TGCAGTGCAACGGGACTAGTGTCTAACGAGCAGTACTTC
CSATGLVSNEQYF
>few|NA|TRBV13|TRBJ1-6
TGTGCCAGCAGCTTAGGGAGTACGGGGTCACCCCTCCACTTT
CASSLGSTGSPLHF
>few|NA|TRBV3-1|TRBJ2-7
TGTGCCAGCGGGGGGCTTCGCGAGCAGTACTTC
CASGGLREQYF
>many|NA|TRBV12-3/TRBV12-4|TRBJ2-1
TGTGCCAGCAGTTTCAGGGGGGGCCCCTACAATGAGCAGTTCTTC
CASSFRGGPYNEQFF
>many|NA|TRBV27|TRBJ1-6
TGTGCCAGCAGTTTCGGGACGGCTGGAGATTCACCCCTCCACTTT
CASSFGTAGDSPLHF